This TCR beta chain was recorded in a study of T cells in Graves' hyperthyroidism and ophthalmopathy. Amplified regions were TCR beta CDR3 sequences from RNA transcripts. HTBI primers were used for first-round RT-PCR of the TCR CDR3. TCRdb re-derived calls from the multiplex PCR reads in MiXCR, one entry per CDR3 protein. The sample shows a few hundred thousand distinct CDR3 sequences, more than 15% of them seen only once. The junction had 17 bases not matched to a gene; V was cut back by 5 bases and J by 5 bases. Per germline, CDR1 SGHRS and CDR2 YFSETQ. The CDR3 is made up of 19 amino acids. This TCR derives from a woman in her twenties or thirties with Graves' hyperthyroidism. The J gene is TRBJ2-2, the V gene TRBV5-1, with 11 positions matching TRBD2. Sequenced material: blood. CDR3 coding DNA: TGCGCCAGCAGGTCACGGGGACTAGCGGAAATACCAAAAACCGGGGAGCTGTTTTTT. Its translation is CASRSRGLAEIPKTGELFF. Together with reference TRBV5-1 and TRBJ2-2, the CDR3 gives the full variable domain: KAGVTQTPRYLIKTRGQQVTLSCSPISGHRSVSWYQQTPGQGLQFLFEYFSETQRNKGNFPGRFSGRQFSNSRSEMNVSTLELGDSALYLCASRSRGLAEIPKTGELFFGEGSRLTVL.